One and the same sample provided the 27 T cell receptor beta chains below, sequenced in a study of blood T cell repertoires in COVID-19. Only in-frame clones appear in the TCRdb table, and some are missing; sequencing was by immunoSEQ multiplex PCR. Among 300,000 or so clones listed, just under 90% were seen once. The sample taken for sequencing was peripheral blood. Receptors were obtained from a middle-aged woman with acute or convalescent COVID-19.

This clone was picked up one time. The V and J genes are TRBV19 and TRBJ1-2; 11 bases align to TRBD1. Per germline, CDR1 LNHDA and CDR2 SQIVND (reference sequence). The CDR3 sequence is 17 residues long. J was trimmed by 2 bases and V by 3 bases; bases with no gene match: 8. CDR3 nucleotide sequence: TGTGCCAGTAGTATTGGTGGACAGGGGGCCTTAAACTATGGCTACACCTTC. Encoded protein: CASSIGGQGALNYGYTF. Using reference TRBV19 and TRBJ1-2 for the parts outside the CDR3, the full variable domain is DGGITQSPKYLFRKEGQNVTLSCEQNLNHDAMYWYRQDPGQGLRLIYYSQIVNDFQKGDIAEGYSVSREKKESFPLTVTSAQKNPTAFYLCASSIGGQGALNYGYTFGSGTRLTVV.

This clone has just a few counts. V gene TRBV25-1 combines with J gene TRBJ1-6; possible D gene TRBD1, 6 bases. CDR1 and CDR2 from the germline V gene are MGHDK and SYGVNS. The germline V and J ends were trimmed by 7 bases and 7 bases, with 8 bases remaining between them. CDR3 length: 12 residues. The CDR3 nucleotides read TGTGCCAGCAATACAGGGAATTCACCCCTCCACTTT. Translation gives CASNTGNSPLHF.

The rearrangement links TRBV2 to TRBJ2-7, with D perhaps TRBD1 (8 bases). From germline, CDR1 is SNHLY and CDR2 FYNNEI. V lost 6 bases, J lost 6 bases, and 15 bases lay in between. The CDR3 has 13 amino acids. The CDR3 DNA sequence: TGTGCCAGCAGGGGACTAACAGGGGGCGAGCAGTACGTC. Its translation: CASRGLTGGEQYV.

The gene calls are TRBV2 and TRBJ1-1, with D uncertain. Trimming removed 7 bases from V and 2 bases from J, with 14 bases in between. Germline V CDR1 and CDR2: SNHLY, FYNNEI. The CDR3 totals 14 residues. The CDR3 DNA reads as TGTGCCAGCACCCTCAGACACCTAAACACTGAAGCTTTCTTT. Amino acids: CASTLRHLNTEAFF.

This chain links TRBV6-5 with TRBJ1-2; weak D call: TRBD1 (5 bases). The V and J ends lost 0 bases and 7 bases respectively, with 12 bases between them. CDR3 length equals 14 residues. Germline CDR1 and CDR2: MNHEY and SVGAGI. CDR3 DNA sequence: TGTGCCAGCAGTTACTCTGGGGCCCCGGGTGGCTACACCTTC. Encoded protein: CASSYSGAPGGYTF.

The V gene is TRBV4-2, the J gene TRBJ1-2, with TRBD1 matching over 9 bases. V shed 0 bases and J 4 bases; nucleotides not matched to a gene: 6. Germline lookup yields CDR1 LGHNA and CDR2 YNFKEQ. The CDR3 consists of 16 residues. The CDR3 here is CASSQDRDRDVYGYTF. CDR3 in DNA: TGTGCCAGCAGCCAAGATCGGGACAGGGACGTCTATGGCTACACCTTC.

The genes are TRBV6-1 and TRBJ1-5, with D maybe TRBD1 (5 bases). Germline V gene data show CDR1 as MNHNS and CDR2 as SASEGT. The CDR3 has 13 residues. V gave up 2 bases and J gave up 6 bases, with 8 bases separating them. As DNA, the CDR3 is TGTGCCAGCAGTGAAATAGGGGTTCAGCCCCAGCATTTT. Translation: CASSEIGVQPQHF.

A note on this clone: In the same sample, other DNA sequences code for this CDR3. The chain recombines TRBV18 with TRBJ1-1; 7 bases line up with TRBD1. CDR3 length equals 13 residues. CDR1 is KGHSH and CDR2 is LQKENI in the germline V gene. The J segment lost 1 base and the V segment lost 4 bases, leaving 0 bases of the junction unmatched. As DNA, the CDR3 is TGTGCCAGCTCACGACAGGGGAACACTGAAGCTTTCTTT. Amino acids: CASSRQGNTEAFF.

This clone was counted once. The chain combines TRBV30 with TRBJ1-4; perhaps TRBD1 as D (5 bases). The CDR3 is 14 amino acids. The V gene lost 0 bases and the J gene lost 5 bases, with 10 bases spanning the gap. Germline CDR1 reads GTSNPN; CDR2 reads SVGIG (reference sequence). CDR3 in DNA: TGTGCCTGGAGTGTATTAGGGGTCAATGAAAAACTGTTTTTT. Translating gives CAWSVLGVNEKLFF.

The table lists this clone with a count of one. The chain carries TRBV7-3 and TRBJ1-2, with TRBD1 matching over 8 bases. In germline, CDR1 is SGHTA, CDR2 FQGTGA. The CDR3 extends over 13 amino acids. J was trimmed by 6 bases and V by 5 bases; bases with no gene match: 5. The CDR3 DNA reads TGTGCCAGCAGCCTGGACAGGGAGGATGGCTACACCTTC. It codes for CASSLDREDGYTF. Together with reference TRBV7-3 and TRBJ1-2, the CDR3 gives the full variable domain: GAGVSQTPSNKVTEKGKYVELRCDPISGHTALYWYRQSLGQGPEFLIYFQGTGAADDSGLPNDRFFAVRPEGSVSTLKIQRTERGDSAVYLCASSLDREDGYTFGSGTRLTVV.

V and J are TRBV9 and TRBJ1-1, with TRBD1 matching 7 bases. This CDR3 has 18 residues. V was pared by 5 bases and J by 3 bases, with 19 bases of the junction left unmatched. Germline V gene sequence: CDR1 SGDLS, CDR2 YYNGEE. The CDR3 nucleotides are TGTGCCAGCAGAACCGGGACAGACCTTACCCGACGGGACACTGAAGCTTTCTTT. It specifies CASRTGTDLTRRDTEAFF. Variable domain in full (rest from reference TRBV9 and TRBJ1-1): DSGVTQTPKHLITATGQRVTLRCSPRSGDLSVYWYQQSLDQGLQFLIQYYNGEERAKGNILERFSAQQFPDLHSELNLSSLELGDSALYFCASRTGTDLTRRDTEAFFGQGTRLTVV.

The chain carries TRBV25-1 and TRBJ1-3; D unresolved. Germline V gene data show CDR1 as MGHDK and CDR2 as SYGVNS. This CDR3 region has 14 residues. With 4 bases removed from V and 0 bases from J, the gap between germline ends came to 7 bases. The CDR3 region has the DNA TGTGCCAGCAGTGCGGTTTACTCTGGAAACACCATATATTTT. It translates to CASSAVYSGNTIYF.

The rearrangement joins TRBV19 to TRBJ1-1; weak D call: TRBD1 (5 bases). CDR3 length: 13 residues. Germline V lookup: CDR1 LNHDA, CDR2 SQIVND (reference sequence). V shed 3 bases and J shed 7 bases, with 12 bases lying between them. CDR3 bases: TGTGCCAGTAGTATGGCCCAGACAGTTGAAGCTTTCTTT. Protein sequence: CASSMAQTVEAFF.

The V call is TRBV12-5, the J call TRBJ1-2, with TRBD1 matching 9 bases. The germline CDR1 and CDR2 sequences are LGHNT and FRNRAP. Germline trimming cut 0 bases from V and 8 bases from J; bases unmatched to any gene: 7. The CDR3 consists of 15 residues. The CDR3 reads CASGLVWTGARGYTF. CDR3 DNA sequence: TGTGCTAGTGGTTTGGTGTGGACAGGGGCTAGGGGCTACACCTTC.

In regard to this clone: The sample has other DNA sequences that encode this CDR3 too. V is TRBV6-5 and J is TRBJ2-1, with D unresolved. The germline gives CDR1 MNHEY, CDR2 SVGAGI. This CDR3 comprises 13 residues. The V and J ends lost 0 bases and 4 bases respectively, with 4 bases between them. The CDR3 sequence is CASSYSRYNEQFF. The DNA of the CDR3 is TGTGCCAGCAGTTACTCGCGGTACAATGAGCAGTTCTTC.

This chain joins TRBV6-4 and TRBJ2-1, with 8 bases lining up with TRBD2. Per germline, CDR1 MRHNA and CDR2 SNTAGT. The CDR3 spans 14 residues. V trimming: 3 bases; J trimming: 2 bases; junction bases outside the gene matches: 0. The CDR3 sequence: CASSERGAYNEQFF. CDR3 DNA: TGTGCCAGCAGTGAGCGGGGGGCCTACAATGAGCAGTTCTTC.

Details on this clone: Other DNA variants within this sample encode the same CDR3. The rearrangement uses TRBV19 and TRBJ1-2, with no clear D. The germline CDR1 and CDR2 sequences are LNHDA and SQIVND (reference sequence). V lost 0 bases, J lost 2 bases, and 7 bases lay in between. This CDR3 region has 14 residues. The CDR3 loop reads CASSIERGNYGYTF. CDR3 in DNA: TGTGCCAGTAGTATAGAGCGGGGAAACTATGGCTACACCTTC.

This clone has a count of ten or more. The CDR3 sequence is CASSGVGGKGRNTIYF. As DNA, the CDR3 is TGTGCCAGCAGTGGTGTAGGGGGCAAAGGAAGAAACACCATATATTTT. The rearrangement links TRBV2 to TRBJ1-3, with TRBD1 matching over 7 bases. Germline V gene data show CDR1 as SNHLY and CDR2 as FYNNEI. The V and J ends lost 4 bases and 5 bases, in that order; junction bases with no gene match: 11. The CDR3 consists of 16 residues. The full variable domain, in which reference TRBV2 and TRBJ1-3 provide the parts outside the CDR3, is EPEVTQTPSHQVTQMGQEVILRCVPISNHLYFYWYRQILGQKVEFLVSFYNNEISEKSEIFDDQFSVERPDGSNFTLKIRSTKLEDSAMYFCASSGVGGKGRNTIYFGEGSWLTVV.

This clone was seen just once. The chain links TRBV4-2 to TRBJ2-1; weak D call: TRBD1 (6 bases). The germline gives CDR1 LGHNA, CDR2 YNFKEQ. The V and J ends lost 1 base and 9 bases respectively, with 16 bases between them. This CDR3 has 15 amino acids. The CDR3 DNA sequence: TGTGCCAGCAGCCAAGGTCTGGGGGCATCGGGTGAGCAGTTCTTC. Its protein product is CASSQGLGASGEQFF.

This clone appeared a few times. This chain joins TRBV19 and TRBJ1-6, with D unresolved. The V gene's germline CDR1 is LNHDA and CDR2 SQIVND (reference sequence). V was clipped by 0 bases and J by 8 bases, with 5 bases between them. The CDR3 consists of 13 residues. The CDR3 is CASSIDRDSPLHF. In DNA, the CDR3 is TGTGCCAGTAGTATAGATCGGGATTCACCCCTCCACTTT.

V and J are TRBV5-5 and TRBJ2-1; 9 positions match TRBD1. The CDR3 totals 14 residues. Germline CDR1 is SGHKS and CDR2 is YYEKEE (reference sequence). The trim removed 4 bases at V and 7 bases at J, leaving 6 bases unmatched. In DNA form, the CDR3 reads TGTGCCAGCAGCATCGGGACAGGGTCTAATGAGCAGTTCTTC. Translation: CASSIGTGSNEQFF.

This clone was observed a handful of times. This chain links TRBV2 with TRBJ1-2; 9 bases line up with TRBD1. J lost 2 bases, V lost 4 bases, and 26 bases had no gene match. CDR1 SNHLY and CDR2 FYNNEI come from the germline V gene. CDR3 length equals 22 residues. The DNA of the CDR3 is TGTGCCAGCAGTGTGTTTGGGCACGTTGGAGTCGGGTACAGGGGGCGAAACTATGGCTACACCTTC. Protein: CASSVFGHVGVGYRGRNYGYTF.

This clone was recorded once. The V call is TRBV5-6, the J call TRBJ2-2; D is perhaps TRBD1 (5 bases). This CDR3 is built from 16 residues. Between the trimmed V and J ends, which lost 0 bases and 1 base, there was a span of 10 bases. Germline assignment: CDR1 SGHDT and CDR2 YYEEEE. CDR3 sequence (DNA): TGTGCCAGCAGCTTGGCTTTCAGGGAGAACACCGGGGAGCTGTTTTTT. This sequence encodes CASSLAFRENTGELFF.

This clone appeared a single time. The V call is TRBV29-1, the J call TRBJ1-4; 9 bases match TRBD1. The CDR3 sequence is 12 residues long. Per germline, CDR1 SQVTM and CDR2 ANQGSEA. The trim removed 4 bases at V and 10 bases at J, leaving 4 bases unmatched. The CDR3 is CSVGGQGLKLFF. The CDR3 DNA sequence: TGCAGCGTTGGGGGACAGGGCTTAAAACTGTTTTTT.

This rearrangement joins TRBV5-1 to TRBJ2-6; 7 bases line up with TRBD1. V dropped 2 bases and J dropped 0; count of bases not matched to a gene: 11. The CDR3 has 19 amino acids. CDR1 and CDR2 from the germline V gene are SGHRS and YFSETQ. CDR3: CASSLSPTNRGSGANVLTF. The CDR3 nucleotides are TGCGCCAGCAGCTTATCCCCCACTAACAGGGGCTCTGGGGCCAACGTCCTGACTTTC.

The chain joins TRBV5-5 to TRBJ2-2; D possibly corresponds to TRBD1 (6 bases). Trimming left V 0 bases short and J 1 base short, with 7 bases between. The CDR3 is 15 amino acids. CDR1 is SGHKS and CDR2 is YYEKEE in the germline V gene (reference sequence). CDR3 coding DNA: TGTGCCAGCAGCTTGGCGGACAGGAACACCGGGGAGCTGTTTTTT. It codes for CASSLADRNTGELFF. Combining the CDR3 with reference TRBV5-5 and TRBJ2-2 gives the whole variable domain DAGVTQSPTHLIKTRGQQVTLRCSPISGHKSVSWYQQVLGQGPQFIFQYYEKEERGRGNFPDRFSARQFPNYSSELNVNALLLGDSALYLCASSLADRNTGELFFGEGSRLTVL.

V is TRBV2 and J is TRBJ1-1; D not certain. The CDR3 consists of 15 residues. Germline loops: CDR1 SNHLY, CDR2 FYNNEI. V was cut by 1 base and J by 1 base, with 10 bases left in between. This CDR3 reads CASSEGWASNTEAFF. CDR3 DNA sequence: TGTGCCAGCAGTGAAGGGTGGGCGTCGAACACTGAAGCTTTCTTT.